Following are 10 T cell receptor beta chains from one sample sequenced in a study of T cell responses to AZD1222 COVID-19 vaccine. The data were produced by immunoSEQ multiplex PCR, yet TCRdb's version contains in-frame clones alone and is incomplete. The data show about 150,000 clones, roughly 90% seen once. The sequences come from peripheral blood, collected on day 0 of AZD1222 vaccination. The receptor set was obtained from an adult in good health.

The rearrangement links TRBV5-1 to TRBJ1-1, with 8 bases that match TRBD1. Germline loops: CDR1 SGHRS, CDR2 YFSETQ. CDR3 length equals 15 residues. The J segment lost 7 bases and the V segment lost 2 bases, leaving 10 bases of the junction unmatched. DNA for the CDR3: TGCGCCAGCAGCTTTAGTGCCGGACAGGGAGTTGAAGCTTTCTTT. Translation: CASSFSAGQGVEAFF.

This chain connects TRBV2 to TRBJ1-4; no reliable D call. The CDR3 is 12 amino acids. Trimming left V 4 bases short and J 6 bases short, with 6 bases between. From germline, CDR1 is SNHLY and CDR2 FYNNEI. The DNA of the CDR3 is TGTGCCAGCAGTGGGAGGGATGAAAAACTGTTTTTT. As protein: CASSGRDEKLFF.

The V call is TRBV30, the J call TRBJ1-1, with TRBD1 matching 7 bases. Trimming removed 0 bases from V and 0 bases from J; junction bases left unmatched: 7. Germline values: CDR1 GTSNPN, CDR2 SVGIG (reference sequence). There are 16 residues in the CDR3. CDR3 in amino acids: CAWSVGQSSMNTEAFF. In DNA, the CDR3 is TGTGCCTGGAGTGTGGGACAGTCAAGCATGAACACTGAAGCTTTCTTT.

V and J are TRBV21-1 and TRBJ1-5. TRBV21-1 is described as a pseudogene. This CDR3 spans 15 amino acids. In DNA form, the CDR3 reads TGTGCCAGCAGCAAATGGGTACCGTTCAATCAGCCCCAGCATTTT. It encodes CASSKWVPFNQPQHF.

The V gene is TRBV5-1, the J gene TRBJ1-3; D ambiguous. From germline, CDR1 is SGHRS and CDR2 YFSETQ. CDR3 size: 16 residues. V was pared by 3 bases and J by 0 bases, with 13 bases between. CDR3 amino acids: CASSYSPPFSGNTIYF. The CDR3 DNA sequence: TGCGCCAGCAGCTACTCCCCTCCATTCTCTGGAAACACCATATATTTT.

CDR3 protein: CASSLRGRGVQETQYF. The CDR3 region has the DNA TGTGCCAGCAGTTTACGTGGGCGGGGGGTCCAAGAGACCCAGTACTTC. V and J are TRBV28 and TRBJ2-5, with 8 bases aligning to TRBD2. The CDR3 extends over 16 amino acids. Germline CDR1 MDHEN, CDR2 SYDVKM. Germline trimming cut 2 bases from V and 1 base from J; bases unmatched to any gene: 6.

The genes are TRBV5-1 and TRBJ2-7; D is ambiguous. V lost 3 bases and J lost 2, with 18 bases in between. Germline V gene data show CDR1 as SGHRS and CDR2 as YFSETQ. The CDR3 runs 16 residues. CDR3 sequence: CASSYGPTATPYEQYF. In nucleotides, the CDR3 is TGCGCCAGCAGCTACGGACCGACGGCAACCCCCTACGAGCAGTACTTC.

The genes are TRBV5-5 and TRBJ1-1; TRBD1 aligns across 7 bases. Looked up from germline, CDR1 is SGHKS and CDR2 is YYEKEE (reference sequence). V trimming: 6 bases; J trimming: 0 bases; junction bases outside the gene matches: 8. The CDR3 length is 15 residues. The CDR3 bases are TGTGCCAGCAACGGACAGGAAACCATGAACACTGAAGCTTTCTTT. It translates to CASNGQETMNTEAFF.

The chain has TRBV2 and TRBJ2-7; TRBD2 aligns across 14 bases. V lost 6 bases and J lost 3; bases outside the gene matches: 1. Germline lookup yields CDR1 SNHLY and CDR2 FYNNEI. The CDR3 consists of 14 residues. The CDR3 loop is CASRGTSGGYEQYF. The CDR3 DNA follows: TGTGCCAGCAGGGGGACTAGCGGGGGCTACGAGCAGTACTTC.

This CDR3 is CASSLYPPGDVGGYTF. The CDR3 region has the DNA TGTGCCAGCAGTTTATACCCCCCAGGGGACGTAGGTGGCTACACCTTC. The chain joins TRBV27 to TRBJ1-2; possible D gene TRBD1, 6 bases. Germline assignment: CDR1 MNHEY and CDR2 SMNVEV (reference sequence). V lost 1 base and J lost 7, with 19 bases in between. The CDR3 is 16 amino acids.